This T cell receptor (beta chain) was captured in a study of cytomegalovirus exposure and HLA in healthy donors. Study-level information: The same platform was used for the 100 to 150 validation repertoires as for the approximately 730 first-cohort repertoires, as reported in a later analysis. Study-level points and caveats: First-cohort TCR clusters were later found to tend to co-occur in the 120 validation repertoires. A classifier reportedly called cytomegalovirus status with high sensitivity and specificity. Listed as cytomegalovirus-associated were around 160 TCR beta chains.

Notes on this clone: Antigen specificity is unknown.

Repertoires were generated with immunoSEQ multiplex PCR, while TCRdb's copy carries only in-frame clones and drops some. The top ten clones hold roughly 0.75% of a sample with 300,000 to 400,000 clones, 80% to 90% of them seen once. Input material: PBMCs. This TCR was recovered from a woman aged 18 to 35 in good health and CMV-seronegative.

CDR3 amino acids: CASSLAPNRNTEAFF. Here the CDR3 DNA reads TGTGCCAGCAGCTTAGCGCCCAACAGGAACACTGAAGCTTTCTTT. The rearrangement joins TRBV7-8 to TRBJ1-1; D unresolved. V lost 0 bases to trimming and J lost 1 base, with 9 bases between them. This CDR3 spans 15 amino acids. Germline CDR1 reads SGHVS; CDR2 reads FQNEAQ.